The rows below give T cell receptor beta chains drawn from one sample of a study of T cell changes during pregnancy in multiple sclerosis. Sequencing was performed with immunoSEQ multiplex PCR; in TCRdb, only in-frame clones are kept and a portion is missing. This repertoire shows some 38,000 clones, about 93% found once; its top ten account for 0.55% to 0.7%. The source material was CD4+ T cells from peripheral blood mononuclear cells, sampled in the second trimester of pregnancy. Every receptor here comes from a female donor in good health, enrolled as a control in a pregnancy study. CDR3s include the opening cysteine and the closing phenylalanine or tryptophan. D genes are given only for firm matches.

>NA|TRBJ1-1|TRBV7-9
TGTGCCAGCAGCTTATTACAGAACACTGAAGCTTTCTTT
CASSLLQNTEAFF
>TRBD2|TRBJ2-7|TRBV7-2
TGTGCCAGCAGCTTATTGCCTAGCGGGGAGGGTTTGGGCGAGCAGTACTTC
CASSLLPSGEGLGEQYF
>NA|TRBJ2-5|TRBV7-9
TGTGCCAGCAGCTTAGTCGGCGCGGGCGAGACCCAGTACTTC
CASSLVGAGETQYF
>TRBD2|TRBJ2-1|TRBV6-4
TGTGCCAGCAGTGACTCGGGCGGGGGGGCTGATGAGCAGTTCTTC
CASSDSGGGADEQFF
>NA|TRBJ1-2|TRBV4-1
TGCGCCAGCAGCCGAAACGCCGACACAGGGAGTGGCTACACCTTC
CASSRNADTGSGYTF
>TRBD1|TRBJ2-7|TRBV18
TGTGCCAGCTCACCACCGGGACAGGCAGGCTACGAGCAGTACTTC
CASSPPGQAGYEQYF
>TRBD1|TRBJ1-5|TRBV5-8
TGTGCCAGCAGTGCTTTACAGGGGATCCTAAGCAATCAGCCCCAGCATTTT
CASSALQGILSNQPQHF
>NA|TRBJ2-2|TRBV6-1
TGTGCCACCAACGAGGGGGTTAAGGGGGAGCTGTTTTTT
CATNEGVKGELFF
>TRBD1|TRBJ2-5|TRBV2
TGTGCCAGCAGGACCCGGACAGGCGGCACGAAGACCCAGTACTTC
CASRTRTGGTKTQYF
>TRBD2|TRBJ2-3|TRBV6-5
TGTGCCAGCAGTTACGTGGCGGGGGGAAGCACAGATACGCAGTATTTT
CASSYVAGGSTDTQYF
>NA|TRBJ2-5|TRBV4-1
TGCGCCAGCAGCCAAGAGGGAAGGACAGAAGAGACCCAGTACTTC
CASSQEGRTEETQYF